This TCR beta chain was documented in a study of shared clonotypes between healthy human individuals. Looking at the study overall: A couple of female and a few male donors aged 18 to 49 were enrolled. Whole-study findings and limits: How much donors shared clonotypes was expected to be affected by sequencing depth.

Amplification in unsorted PBMC replicate PCRs started from around 0.3 ug DNA, which equals 30,000 to 35,000 T cell genomes. Using immunoSEQ multiplex PCR, the repertoire was profiled, and TCRdb retains in-frame clones only, with some absent. The data show about 510,000 clones, roughly 85% seen once. For unsorted samples, genomic DNA was extracted from 75 million to 90 million PBMCs. Germline-derived CDR1 and CDR2 are SEHNR and FQNEAQ (reference sequence). V was pared by 2 bases and J by 4 bases, with 5 bases of the junction left unmatched. CDR3 length: 15 residues. A note on this clone: Its antigen is still unknown.

The chain joins TRBV7-9 to TRBJ2-1; TRBD2 aligns across 7 bases. Material: PBMCs. The receptor was derived from a woman aged 40 to 49 in good health. Some clones in this sample may be carry-over from other donors' samples. The CDR3 nucleotides are TGTGCCAGCAGCTTACAAGGGAGGGCGTACAATGAGCAGTTCTTC. It encodes CASSLQGRAYNEQFF.